What follows are 26 T cell receptor beta chains derived from one specimen sequenced in a study of OX40 agonist ivuxolimab in advanced cancers. The protocol was immunoSEQ multiplex PCR, while the TCRdb copy is restricted to in-frame clones and leaves out a portion. Of around 150,000 clones listed, around 94% are singletons. This sample comprised CD4+ or CD8+ T cells sorted from blood, obtained in a trial of the OX40 agonist ivuxolimab. The receptors come from an adult with an advanced solid tumor such as melanoma, head and neck, liver or kidney cancer.

This clone was seen just once. This chain links TRBV7-3 with TRBJ2-3, with a tentative D call TRBD1 (6 bases). CDR1 SGHTA and CDR2 FQGTGA come from the germline V gene. The CDR3 has 13 residues. V was cut by 5 bases and J by 4 bases, with 10 bases left in between. The CDR3 DNA sequence: TGTGCCAGCAGCCGTAAGGGGGCAGATACGCAGTATTTT. Its translation is CASSRKGADTQYF.

V and J are TRBV4-1 and TRBJ2-3, with D possibly matching TRBD1 (5 bases). The CDR3 runs 14 residues. Trimming took off 0 bases at V and 2 bases at J, with 6 bases between the two ends. Germline V gene lookup returns CDR1 MGHRA and CDR2 YSYEKL. The CDR3 sequence is CASSQDGATDTQYF. CDR3 nucleotides: TGCGCCAGCAGCCAAGATGGGGCCACAGATACGCAGTATTTT.

In this sample, this clone turned up once. The V gene is TRBV6-5, the J gene TRBJ2-1; TRBD2 matches 10 bases. V lost 6 bases to trimming and J lost 7 bases; unmatched junction nucleotides: 9. This CDR3 is 15 amino acids long. CDR1 is MNHEY and CDR2 is SVGAGI in the germline V gene. CDR3 bases: TGTGCCAGCAGCACCAGGACTAGCGGAAGAAATGAGCAGTTCTTC. Protein: CASSTRTSGRNEQFF.

CDR3: CASSFTSGVTDTQYF. The CDR3 nucleotides read TGTGCCAGCAGCTTCACTAGCGGGGTTACAGATACGCAGTATTTT. The rearrangement joins TRBV7-2 to TRBJ2-3, with TRBD2 identical over 10 bases. In germline, CDR1 is SGHTA, CDR2 FQGNSA. The V and J ends lost 3 bases and 3 bases, in that order; junction bases with no gene match: 3. This CDR3 has 15 residues.

The genes are TRBV27 and TRBJ1-2, with 9 bases identical to TRBD1. The CDR3 length is 14 residues. Germline assignment: CDR1 MNHEY and CDR2 SMNVEV (reference sequence). After removal of 4 bases from V and 8 bases from J, the junction contained 8 bases not matched to a gene. CDR3 nucleotides: TGTGCCAGCAGTTCCTCGGACAGGGGCTGGGGCTACACCTTC. Translating gives CASSSSDRGWGYTF.

The genes are TRBV5-1 and TRBJ2-7, with 8 bases identical to TRBD1. V was pared by 3 bases and J by 7 bases, with 6 bases of the junction left unmatched. Germline V gene data show CDR1 as SGHRS and CDR2 as YFSETQ. The CDR3 extends over 13 amino acids. The CDR3 nucleotides read TGCGCCAGCAGCTCGGGACAGGCCACTGAGCAGTACTTC. Its protein product is CASSSGQATEQYF. The full variable domain, completed using reference TRBV5-1 and TRBJ2-7, is KAGVTQTPRYLIKTRGQQVTLSCSPISGHRSVSWYQQTPGQGLQFLFEYFSETQRNKGNFPGRFSGRQFSNSRSEMNVSTLELGDSALYLCASSSGQATEQYFGPGTRLTVT.

The J gene is TRBJ2-1, the V gene TRBV10-1, with D uncertain. CDR3 length: 14 amino acids. CDR1 and CDR2 (germline): WNHNN, SYGVQD (reference sequence). Deletions cut 3 bases from V and 5 bases from J, with 11 bases between. This chain's CDR3 is CASSERVPNNEQFF. CDR3 nucleotide sequence: TGCGCCAGCAGTGAACGGGTCCCCAACAATGAGCAGTTCTTC.

The chain joins TRBV7-2 to TRBJ2-1; TRBD2 matches at 13 bases. CDR3 length: 17 residues. V shed 5 bases and J 7 bases; nucleotides not matched to a gene: 11. Germline CDR1 and CDR2: SGHTA and FQGNSA. The CDR3 DNA reads as TGTGCCAGCAGCCACCCTCCGGGACTAGCGGGACTGAATGAGCAGTTCTTC. Translated, it gives CASSHPPGLAGLNEQFF.

This clone was picked up a small number of times. This CDR3 reads CASSADGGWGPQHF. The CDR3 nucleotides are TGTGCCAGCAGCGCGGACGGGGGGTGGGGACCCCAGCATTTT. This chain connects TRBV2 to TRBJ1-5; possible D gene TRBD1, 5 bases. The CDR3 is 14 amino acids. V lost 6 bases to trimming and J lost 10 bases, with 19 bases between them. In germline, CDR1 is SNHLY, CDR2 FYNNEI.

This sequence joins TRBV7-8 and TRBJ2-5; D remains unclear. Germline loops: CDR1 SGHVS, CDR2 FQNEAQ. Trimming cost V 5 bases and J 7 bases, with 20 bases left between them. The CDR3 loop spans 15 amino acids. The DNA for the CDR3 is TGTGCCAGCAGCCCCATTACATCCCGCATTGGGACCCAGTACTTC. Protein: CASSPITSRIGTQYF. Combining the CDR3 with reference TRBV7-8 and TRBJ2-5 gives the whole variable domain GAGVSQSPRYKVAKRGQDVALRCDPISGHVSLFWYQQALGQGPEFLTYFQNEAQLDKSGLPSDRFFAERPEGSVSTLKIQRTQQEDSAVYLCASSPITSRIGTQYFGPGTRLLVL.

In DNA form, the CDR3 reads TGTGCCAGCAGTTCTTTTCTAGCGGGGGCCTACGAGCAGTACTTC. Protein product: CASSSFLAGAYEQYF. This sequence joins TRBV28 and TRBJ2-7, with TRBD2 matching 10 bases. Looked up from germline, CDR1 is MDHEN and CDR2 is SYDVKM. After removal of 4 bases from V and 2 bases from J, the junction contained 5 bases not matched to a gene. The CDR3 is 15 amino acids.

The J gene is TRBJ2-7, the V gene TRBV2; TRBD2 matches at 7 bases. Germline values: CDR1 SNHLY, CDR2 FYNNEI. Trimming cost V 4 bases and J 0 bases; bases outside gene matches: 3. CDR3 length equals 14 residues. The CDR3 reads CASSVGLLSYEQYF. The CDR3 DNA reads as TGTGCCAGCAGTGTGGGACTACTCTCCTACGAGCAGTACTTC. Drawing the rest from reference TRBV2 and TRBJ2-7, the complete variable domain is EPEVTQTPSHQVTQMGQEVILRCVPISNHLYFYWYRQILGQKVEFLVSFYNNEISEKSEIFDDQFSVERPDGSNFTLKIRSTKLEDSAMYFCASSVGLLSYEQYFGPGTRLTVT.

The rearrangement uses TRBV19 and TRBJ2-7; 13 bases align to TRBD2. Germline V gene sequence: CDR1 LNHDA, CDR2 SQIVND (reference sequence). This CDR3 has 16 amino acids. Trimming removed 2 bases from V and 7 bases from J; junction bases left unmatched: 8. The CDR3 here is CASSIRTSGGKREQYF. For the CDR3, the DNA is TGTGCCAGTAGTATACGGACTAGCGGGGGCAAAAGGGAGCAGTACTTC.

Comments on this clone: This sample also contains other DNA sequences that code for the same CDR3. The rearrangement uses TRBV9 and TRBJ2-5, with 7 bases fitting TRBD2. Germline CDR1 reads SGDLS; CDR2 reads YYNGEE. J was trimmed by 5 bases and V by 2 bases; bases with no gene match: 3. The CDR3 has 13 amino acids. The CDR3 protein is CASSVGGRETQYF. In DNA, the CDR3 is TGTGCCAGCAGCGTGGGAGGGCGGGAGACCCAGTACTTC.

This chain joins TRBV10-3 and TRBJ2-1; 10 bases match TRBD1. In germline, CDR1 is ENHRY, CDR2 SYGVKD. Losses at the gene ends were 4 bases for V and 0 bases for J; bases not matched to a gene: 9. The CDR3 loop spans 18 amino acids. The CDR3 nucleotides are TGTGCCATCAGTGCGACTGGGACAGGGGTAAACTCCTACAATGAGCAGTTCTTC. Its protein product is CAISATGTGVNSYNEQFF.

The CDR3 region is CAWSVGTAQPQHF. Here the CDR3 DNA reads TGTGCCTGGAGTGTAGGCACGGCCCAGCCCCAGCATTTT. The genes are TRBV30 and TRBJ1-5; no clear D gene. The CDR3 contains 13 residues. In germline, CDR1 is GTSNPN, CDR2 SVGIG (reference sequence). Trimming took off 0 bases at V and 7 bases at J, with 10 bases between the two ends.

V and J are TRBV6-5 and TRBJ1-2; 7 nucleotides match TRBD1. Per the germline V gene, CDR1 is MNHEY and CDR2 is SVGAGI. The J segment lost 8 bases and the V segment lost 6 bases, leaving 12 bases of the junction unmatched. This CDR3 comprises 14 residues. The CDR3 reads CASRRYRGREGYTF. CDR3 in DNA: TGTGCCAGCAGACGATACAGGGGTCGGGAGGGCTACACCTTC.

This chain joins TRBV6-1 and TRBJ2-7; D gene uncertain. V lost 2 bases and J lost 7, with 12 bases in between. CDR1 MNHNS and CDR2 SASEGT come from the germline V gene. The CDR3 runs 13 residues. This CDR3 reads CASSESNRPEQYF. CDR3 in DNA: TGTGCCAGCAGTGAAAGTAATCGCCCTGAGCAGTACTTC.

This chain links TRBV11-2 with TRBJ2-1, with 9 bases matching TRBD2. This CDR3 has 16 residues. Germline-derived CDR1 and CDR2 are SGHAT and FQNNGV. The J segment lost 0 bases and the V segment lost 5 bases, leaving 5 bases of the junction unmatched. The CDR3 DNA sequence: TGTGCCAGCAGCCCCCGCGGGGGGGCCTCCTACAATGAGCAGTTCTTC. Its translation is CASSPRGGASYNEQFF.

This clone was observed a single time. The V call is TRBV18, the J call TRBJ1-5; TRBD1 might be the D (6 bases). CDR3 length: 14 residues. The germline gives CDR1 KGHSH, CDR2 LQKENI. V was clipped by 4 bases and J by 5 bases, with 12 bases between them. CDR3 in amino acids: CASSRGQTHQPQHF. The DNA for the CDR3 is TGTGCCAGCTCACGAGGACAGACGCATCAGCCCCAGCATTTT.

J is TRBJ2-7 and V is TRBV27; tentative D call: TRBD2 (6 bases). V was shortened by 2 bases and J by 3 bases, with 8 bases between the two germline ends. The CDR3 covers 13 residues. The V gene's germline CDR1 is MNHEY and CDR2 SMNVEV (reference sequence). The CDR3 DNA reads TGTGCCAGCAGTTTACGGAGGGGCTACGAGCAGTACTTC. Translating gives CASSLRRGYEQYF.

The gene calls are TRBV28 and TRBJ1-4, with TRBD1 matching over 8 bases. V dropped 5 bases and J dropped 1; count of bases not matched to a gene: 9. This CDR3 has 17 residues. Germline loops: CDR1 MDHEN, CDR2 SYDVKM. The CDR3 DNA is TGTGCCAGCAGTATCCGCCCGGACAGGGTAACTAATGAAAAACTGTTTTTT. Its translation: CASSIRPDRVTNEKLFF.

This chain uses TRBV7-6 with TRBJ2-2; 8 bases are a match to TRBD2. Germline CDR1 reads SGHVS; CDR2 reads FNYEAQ. The CDR3 sequence is 16 residues long. V lost 5 bases to trimming and J lost 5 bases; unmatched junction nucleotides: 10. CDR3 sequence (DNA): TGTGCCAGCAGCCAGGCCCGGGGGGGGGCGACCGGGGAGCTGTTTTTT. It encodes CASSQARGGATGELFF.

Concerning this clone: The junction and the germline gene differ at one end; a read error may be behind it. The V and J genes are TRBV28 and TRBJ2-7, with D possibly TRBD2 on 6 matching bases. The CDR3 consists of 14 residues. The germline gives CDR1 MDHEN, CDR2 SYDVKM. CDR3 nucleotide sequence: TGCTCCGCGGGGAGAGCGGCGATTTCCTACGAGCAGTACTTC. Its translation: CSAGRAAISYEQYF.

In DNA form, the CDR3 reads TGTGCCAGCAGTTTGACTAAGAGTACAGATACGCAGTATTTT. It encodes CASSLTKSTDTQYF. V and J are TRBV27 and TRBJ2-3; D might be TRBD2 (5 bases). The CDR3 sequence is 14 residues long. V was cut by 3 bases and J by 3 bases, with 10 bases left in between. In germline, CDR1 is MNHEY, CDR2 SMNVEV (reference sequence).

V usage is TRBV5-6 and J usage is TRBJ1-3; 9 bases are shared with TRBD1. The CDR3 is made up of 15 amino acids. Trimming took 4 bases from V and 5 from J; bases not matched to a gene: 7. In germline, CDR1 is SGHDT, CDR2 YYEEEE. Here the CDR3 DNA reads TGTGCCAGCAGCCGGGACAGGGCGATAAGAAACACCATATATTTT. The encoded protein is CASSRDRAIRNTIYF.